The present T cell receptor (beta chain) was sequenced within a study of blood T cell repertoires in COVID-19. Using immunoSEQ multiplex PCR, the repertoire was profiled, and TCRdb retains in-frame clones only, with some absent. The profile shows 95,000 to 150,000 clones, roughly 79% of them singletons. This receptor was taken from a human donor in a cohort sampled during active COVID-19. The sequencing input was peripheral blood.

The CDR3 protein is CASSTQAGGTETYEQYF. In DNA, the CDR3 is TGTGCCAGTAGTACCCAGGCAGGGGGGACTGAAACCTACGAGCAGTACTTC. The chain recombines TRBV19 with TRBJ2-7, with a tentative D call TRBD1 (7 bases). Germline V gene sequence: CDR1 LNHDA, CDR2 SQIVND (reference sequence). The CDR3 has 17 residues. V shed 4 bases and J shed 2 bases, with 21 bases lying between them.